This entry lists 29 T cell receptor beta chains sequenced from one sample in a study of cytomegalovirus exposure and HLA in healthy donors. Primers for the PCR totalled 60 Vbeta and 13 Jbeta. Sequencing was performed with immunoSEQ multiplex PCR; in TCRdb, only in-frame clones are kept and a portion is missing. This table holds about 170,000 clones, about three quarters found once. Specimen: PBMCs. The receptors originated from a woman in her forties or fifties in good health and CMV-seropositive.

This clone was recorded only once. The chain joins TRBV18 to TRBJ1-2; 10 nucleotides line up with TRBD1. V gave up 3 bases and J gave up 8 bases; unmatched junction bases: 3. Germline CDR1 KGHSH, CDR2 LQKENI. The CDR3 has 13 residues. The CDR3, as DNA: TGTGCCAGCTCACCCGGACAGGGGGAAGGCTACACCTTC. Translating gives CASSPGQGEGYTF.

This clone was picked up one time. The chain employs TRBV7-2 and TRBJ2-7; 10 bases align to TRBD2. CDR1 and CDR2 from the germline V gene are SGHTA and FQGNSA. The CDR3 runs 14 residues. With 5 bases clipped from V and 5 bases from J, the junction kept 6 bases outside the gene matches. The CDR3 DNA reads TGTGCCAGCAGCCCACAGCGGGGGGGCAACGAGCAGTACTTC. Encoded protein: CASSPQRGGNEQYF.

This clone was seen only once. V is TRBV4-1 and J is TRBJ2-7; 10 bases line up with TRBD2. J was trimmed by 2 bases and V by 1 base; bases with no gene match: 2. CDR3 length: 15 amino acids. The V gene's germline CDR1 is MGHRA and CDR2 YSYEKL. The CDR3 bases are TGCGCCAGCAGCCAAGTGAGCGGGAGGGCCTACGAGCAGTACTTC. Translated, it gives CASSQVSGRAYEQYF.

The V call is TRBV10-2, the J call TRBJ2-5, with TRBD2 identical over 9 bases. Germline CDR1 and CDR2: WSHSY and SAAADI. With 6 bases clipped from V and 4 bases from J, the junction kept 3 bases outside the gene matches. The CDR3 sequence is 13 residues long. The CDR3: CASRISGGETQYF. Here the CDR3 DNA reads TGCGCCAGCAGGATTAGCGGGGGAGAGACCCAGTACTTC.

This clone has a handful of counts. The J gene is TRBJ2-5, the V gene TRBV7-6, with D unresolved. The CDR3 has 12 residues. Germline assignment: CDR1 SGHVS and CDR2 FNYEAQ. V was trimmed by 0 bases and J by 5 bases, leaving 4 bases between them. The CDR3 DNA follows: TGTGCCAGCAGCTTAGCGGAGGAGACCCAGTACTTC. As protein: CASSLAEETQYF.

This CDR3 is CASSQGQGGTDTQYF. The CDR3 nucleotides read TGCGCCAGCAGCCAGGGACAGGGGGGGACAGATACGCAGTATTTT. The chain links TRBV5-1 to TRBJ2-3; TRBD1 matches at 11 bases. The CDR3 length is 15 residues. Germline assignment: CDR1 SGHRS and CDR2 YFSETQ. The trim removed 4 bases at V and 3 bases at J, leaving 4 bases unmatched.

This clone occurred a few times. V gene TRBV2 combines with J gene TRBJ1-2; a possible D gene is TRBD1 (6 bases). The V gene's germline CDR1 is SNHLY and CDR2 FYNNEI. V was clipped by 8 bases and J by 2 bases, with 15 bases between them. CDR3 length: 14 amino acids. The CDR3 DNA reads TGTGCCAGCCAATTGGACAGTGCCAACTATGGCTACACCTTC. Its protein is CASQLDSANYGYTF.

The chain couples TRBV29-1 to TRBJ2-5; D is possibly TRBD2 (5 bases). The CDR3 consists of 13 residues. Germline V lookup: CDR1 SQVTM, CDR2 ANQGSEA. Trimming took off 1 base at V and 2 bases at J, with 8 bases between the two ends. In DNA, the CDR3 is TGCAGCGTTGAAGCGGGAATACAAGAGACCCAGTACTTC. Translation: CSVEAGIQETQYF.

There are a few counts of this clone. The V call is TRBV6-6, the J call TRBJ1-1; TRBD1 might be the D (6 bases). V lost 2 bases and J lost 3, with 13 bases in between. Germline V lookup: CDR1 MNHNY, CDR2 SVGAGI (reference sequence). This CDR3 is built from 15 residues. In DNA, the CDR3 is TGTGCCAGCAGTTACGTGCAGGGGCGCTACACTGAAGCTTTCTTT. This sequence encodes CASSYVQGRYTEAFF.

This chain uses TRBV2 with TRBJ2-3, with D hard to call. CDR3 length equals 12 residues. The V gene's germline CDR1 is SNHLY and CDR2 FYNNEI. Trimming took 6 bases from V and 2 from J, leaving 6 bases between them. The CDR3 DNA follows: TGTGCCAGCAGGGAGAACACAGATACGCAGTATTTT. It is translated as CASRENTDTQYF.

CDR3 amino acids: CASSLEASGVPYEQYF. As DNA, the CDR3 is TGTGCCAGCAGCTTGGAGGCTAGCGGGGTTCCTTACGAGCAGTACTTC. The J gene is TRBJ2-7, the V gene TRBV5-6; TRBD2 aligns across 9 bases. The CDR3 loop spans 16 amino acids. The junction had 8 bases not matched to a gene; V was cut back by 0 bases and J by 4 bases. Germline CDR1 SGHDT, CDR2 YYEEEE. The variable domain in full, with the rest retrieved from reference TRBV5-6 and TRBJ2-7, is DAGVTQSPTHLIKTRGQQVTLRCSPKSGHDTVSWYQQALGQGPQFIFQYYEEEERQRGNFPDRFSGHQFPNYSSELNVNALLLGDSALYLCASSLEASGVPYEQYFGPGTRLTVT.

The sample holds a few counts of this clone. The chain uses TRBV19 and TRBJ2-7; 11 nucleotides match TRBD2. CDR1 is LNHDA, CDR2 SQIVND, per germline (reference sequence). V lost 5 bases, J lost 1 base, and 4 bases stayed unmatched. There are 15 residues in the CDR3. The CDR3 is CASSPRLAGSYEQYF. Here the CDR3 DNA reads TGTGCCAGTAGTCCCAGACTAGCGGGATCCTACGAGCAGTACTTC.

The chain employs TRBV6-5 and TRBJ2-3; D possibly corresponds to TRBD1 (5 bases). Per the germline V gene, CDR1 is MNHEY and CDR2 is SVGAGI. The CDR3 totals 14 residues. Trimming removed 8 bases at V and 2 bases at J, with 14 bases between. The CDR3 region has the DNA TGTGCCAGCGGAAAAAGGACAAACACAGATACGCAGTATTTT. Translating gives CASGKRTNTDTQYF.

The chain combines TRBV6-5 with TRBJ2-7; 11 bases match TRBD1. There are 14 residues in the CDR3. Germline CDR1 reads MNHEY; CDR2 reads SVGAGI. Losses at the gene ends were 5 bases for V and 2 bases for J; bases not matched to a gene: 2. The DNA for the CDR3 is TGTGCCAGCAGTGGGACAGGGGGGACCTACGAGCAGTACTTC. Translated: CASSGTGGTYEQYF.

The V and J genes are TRBV10-3 and TRBJ1-5; D gene uncertain. Trimming cost V 8 bases and J 6 bases, with 20 bases left between them. Germline CDR1 and CDR2: ENHRY and SYGVKD. The CDR3 covers 15 residues. The CDR3 DNA sequence: TGTGCCATCGCAGCCTCGAACGGCGGCGGTCAGCCCCAGCATTTT. Protein sequence: CAIAASNGGGQPQHF.

Only one count was recorded for this clone. The gene calls are TRBV6-1 and TRBJ1-2, with 7 bases matching TRBD1. Trimming at V came to 0 bases and at J to 5 bases, leaving 9 bases not matched to a gene. Germline CDR1 MNHNS, CDR2 SASEGT. This CDR3 is 16 amino acids long. This CDR3 is CASSEASRGLGYGYTF. For the CDR3, the DNA is TGTGCCAGCAGTGAAGCTAGTAGGGGGCTCGGGTATGGCTACACCTTC.

This clone was recorded only once. This sequence joins TRBV6-1 and TRBJ2-7; 11 bases match TRBD1. V gave up 5 bases and J gave up 4 bases; unmatched junction bases: 4. The CDR3 is 14 residues long. The germline V gene encodes CDR1 MNHNS and CDR2 SASEGT. CDR3 in amino acids: CASSKGQGGYEQYF. The DNA for the CDR3 is TGTGCCAGCAGTAAGGGACAGGGGGGTTACGAGCAGTACTTC.

The rearrangement uses TRBV27 and TRBJ1-2; D may be TRBD1 (5 bases). Germline V gene lookup returns CDR1 MNHEY and CDR2 SMNVEV (reference sequence). Between the trimmed V and J ends, which lost 5 bases and 6 bases, there was a span of 19 bases. This CDR3 is 15 amino acids long. This CDR3 is CASSRASRGYDGYTF. CDR3 DNA sequence: TGTGCCAGCAGTAGGGCCTCCCGGGGGTACGATGGCTACACCTTC.

The chain couples TRBV2 to TRBJ2-5; 9 bases are a match to TRBD1. Near its end, the DNA agrees better with TRBJ2-7, so the J call may be wrong. From germline, CDR1 is SNHLY and CDR2 FYNNEI. The CDR3 is 14 residues long. The CDR3 reads CASSGRDRVSEQYF. The CDR3 nucleotides read TGTGCCAGCAGTGGCCGGGACAGGGTGAGCGAGCAGTACTTC.

This sequence joins TRBV30 and TRBJ1-1; D gene unclear. This CDR3 comprises 13 residues. CDR1 and CDR2 from the germline V gene are GTSNPN and SVGIG (reference sequence). V dropped 4 bases and J dropped 5 bases, with 14 bases sitting between them. CDR3 nucleotide sequence: TGTGCCTGGAATCGGCGCACGGGTACTGAAGCTTTCTTT. Amino acids: CAWNRRTGTEAFF.

The chain couples TRBV19 to TRBJ2-1; 10 bases fit TRBD2. The V segment lost 5 bases and the J segment 7 bases; nucleotides outside the gene matches: 5. Germline lookup yields CDR1 LNHDA and CDR2 SQIVND (reference sequence). This CDR3 is built from 14 residues. The CDR3 is CASSASGGPNEQFF. The CDR3 bases are TGTGCCAGTAGTGCTAGCGGGGGCCCGAATGAGCAGTTCTTC.

The chain is built from TRBV7-2 and TRBJ2-1; the match to TRBD2 covers 12 bases. J gave up 7 bases and V 5 bases, and 6 bases lay outside the gene matches. The CDR3 runs 15 residues. Germline loops: CDR1 SGHTA, CDR2 FQGNSA. The CDR3 protein is CASSLGLAGLNEQFF. Written as DNA, the CDR3 is TGTGCCAGCAGCCTCGGACTAGCGGGATTAAATGAGCAGTTCTTC. Full variable domain (remainder filled in from reference TRBV7-2 and TRBJ2-1): GAGVSQSPSNKVTEKGKDVELRCDPISGHTALYWYRQSLGQGLEFLIYFQGNSAPDKSGLPSDRFSAERTGGSVSTLTIQRTQQEDSAVYLCASSLGLAGLNEQFFGPGTRLTVL.

V is TRBV6-5 and J is TRBJ1-3; TRBD1 might be the D (5 bases). CDR1 is MNHEY and CDR2 is SVGAGI in the germline V gene. There are 15 residues in the CDR3. Trimming took off 4 bases at V and 2 bases at J, with 12 bases between the two ends. The CDR3 nucleotides are TGTGCCAGCAGTTCTACTCCGACAGCTGGAAACACCATATATTTT. Its translation is CASSSTPTAGNTIYF.

The chain is built from TRBV7-9 and TRBJ1-1; D is uncertain. The CDR3 is made up of 15 amino acids. Trimming stripped 3 bases from V and 1 base from J, with 12 bases between. Germline lookup yields CDR1 SEHNR and CDR2 FQNEAQ (reference sequence). The CDR3 sequence: CASSFGLTQNTEAFF. CDR3 coding DNA: TGTGCCAGCAGCTTCGGTTTGACTCAGAACACTGAAGCTTTCTTT.

The genes are TRBV5-1 and TRBJ2-7, with TRBD1 as a possible D gene (6 bases). The CDR3 sequence is 15 residues long. Deletions cut 0 bases from V and 5 bases from J, with 15 bases between. Germline CDR1 reads SGHRS; CDR2 reads YFSETQ. The CDR3 loop is CASSLDNRVVDEQYF. Here the CDR3 DNA reads TGCGCCAGCAGCTTGGACAACAGGGTGGTGGACGAGCAGTACTTC. Combining the CDR3 with reference TRBV5-1 and TRBJ2-7 gives the whole variable domain KAGVTQTPRYLIKTRGQQVTLSCSPISGHRSVSWYQQTPGQGLQFLFEYFSETQRNKGNFPGRFSGRQFSNSRSEMNVSTLELGDSALYLCASSLDNRVVDEQYFGPGTRLTVT.

This clone was recorded once. The junction does not match germline at one end; this may be a read error. The gene calls are TRBV7-7 and TRBJ2-3; D unresolved. Per the germline V gene, CDR1 is SSHAT and CDR2 is FNYEAQ (reference sequence). The CDR3 runs 15 residues. The CDR3 protein is CASSRRGGITDTQYF. The CDR3 region has the DNA TGTGCTAGCAGCCGACGCGGCGGTATCACAGATACGCAGTATTTT.

This clone has only a few counts. The chain carries TRBV7-2 and TRBJ2-3; 11 bases are shared with TRBD2. V lost 4 bases and J lost 7; bases outside the gene matches: 7. The CDR3 covers 15 residues. Per the germline V gene, CDR1 is SGHTA and CDR2 is FQGNSA. CDR3 sequence reads: CASSSTSGGFYTQYF. The CDR3 DNA reads TGTGCCAGCAGCTCCACTAGCGGGGGATTCTATACGCAGTATTTT. The whole variable domain, filled in from reference TRBV7-2 and TRBJ2-3, reads GAGVSQSPSNKVTEKGKDVELRCDPISGHTALYWYRQSLGQGLEFLIYFQGNSAPDKSGLPSDRFSAERTGGSVSTLTIQRTQQEDSAVYLCASSSTSGGFYTQYFGPGTRLTVL.

The sample holds a few counts of this clone. The gene calls are TRBV29-1 and TRBJ1-4; TRBD1 aligns across 12 bases. The CDR3 consists of 14 residues. Losses at the gene ends were 4 bases for V and 7 bases for J; bases not matched to a gene: 4. The germline gives CDR1 SQVTM, CDR2 ANQGSEA. CDR3 sequence (DNA): TGCAGCGTTGGGGGGGGACAGGGGGCTGAAAAACTGTTTTTT. Translating gives CSVGGGQGAEKLFF. The full variable domain, with the rest looked up from reference TRBV29-1 and TRBJ1-4, is SAVISQKPSRDICQRGTSLTIQCQVDSQVTMMFWYRQQPGQSLTLIATANQGSEATYESGFVIDKFPISRPNLTFSTLTVSNMSPEDSSIYLCSVGGGQGAEKLFFGSGTQLSVL.

The chain is built from TRBV6-6 and TRBJ2-1; the match to TRBD1 covers 9 bases. Losses at the gene ends were 8 bases for V and 4 bases for J; bases not matched to a gene: 12. This CDR3 has 16 amino acids. Germline V gives CDR1 MNHNY, CDR2 SVGAGI (reference sequence). CDR3 DNA: TGTGCCAGCCTGGCCCCGGACAGGGGCGGTTACAATGAGCAGTTCTTC. This encodes CASLAPDRGGYNEQFF.